The rows below give T cell receptor beta chains drawn from one sample of a study of T cell repertoires in cytomegalovirus infection. Their antigens are not known. MiXCR was run by TCRdb on the reads, yielding one entry per CDR3 protein. The sample has about 130,000 distinct CDR3 sequences, approximately 24% seen once; the top ten hold 30% to 40%. Material for sequencing was PBMCs, sequenced either directly or after in vitro stimulation (not recorded which). The receptor set was obtained from a human donor in good health (CMV status not recorded). Some clones in this sample may be carry-over from other donors' samples. Both conserved end residues are part of each CDR3. D genes are given only for firm matches. The size of a clone is reported for some rows only, either as once, few or many, or as a class for expanded clones.

CDR3 DNA	CDR3 protein	V gene	D gene	clone size	J gene
TGTGCCAGCAGCGGGCCGGGCGGGGCCACAGATACGCAGTATTTT	CASSGPGGATDTQYF	TRBV6-5	-	-	TRBJ2-3
TGTGCCAGCAGTTTAGCGCAGGGGACGGGCGAGCAGTACTTC	CASSLAQGTGEQYF	TRBV12-3/TRBV12-4	-	-	TRBJ2-7
TGCAGCGTTGCAAACAGGAACACCGGGGAGCTGTTTTTT	CSVANRNTGELFF	TRBV29-1	-	few	TRBJ2-2
TGCAGTGCTACAGACAGTCTTCAAGAGACCCAGTACTTC	CSATDSLQETQYF	TRBV20-1	-	-	TRBJ2-5
TGTGCCAGCAGCTTAGAGGACAGGGGGGAAGGAGGCTATGGCTACACCTTC	CASSLEDRGEGGYGYTF	TRBV11-3	TRBD1	-	TRBJ1-2
TGTGCCAGCGCCTCGAGCTTTGGCTACACCTTC	CASASSFGYTF	TRBV28	-	-	TRBJ1-2
TGTGCCAGCAGCTTAGATAGGACGGCGGACGTGGAGACCCAGTACTTC	CASSLDRTADVETQYF	TRBV11-2	-	few	TRBJ2-5
TGTGCCAGCAGTACTAGCGGGTTCGTGACAGATACGCAGTATTTT	CASSTSGFVTDTQYF	TRBV27	TRBD2	-	TRBJ2-3
TGCAGTGCTAGAGATATCCAGGCAGGGGTTATGAGCAATGAGCAGTTCTTC	CSARDIQAGVMSNEQFF	TRBV20-1	-	once	TRBJ2-1
TGTGCCAGCAGCTCCGCCGGGACTAGTTCACACAGTGAGCAGTTCTTC	CASSSAGTSSHSEQFF	TRBV7-2	TRBD2	many	TRBJ2-1
TGTGCCAGCAGCTTGGGGGGGACAACCTTTAACTATGGCTACACCTTC	CASSLGGTTFNYGYTF	TRBV5-4	-	few	TRBJ1-2
TGCGCCAGCAGCCAAGGGTACTCGGACTACGAGCAGTACTTC	CASSQGYSDYEQYF	TRBV4-1	-	-	TRBJ2-7
TGTGCCAGCACCCCGGGGGAGCAGTACAATGAGCAGTTCTTC	CASTPGEQYNEQFF	TRBV6-5	-	-	TRBJ2-1
TGCAGCGTTGAAGACTTGACAGGATATGGCTACACCTTC	CSVEDLTGYGYTF	TRBV29-1	-	-	TRBJ1-2
TGTGCCGCCCAGGGGATTTCTGGGGCCAACGTCCTGACTTTC	CAAQGISGANVLTF	TRBV28	-	many	TRBJ2-6
TGTGCCAGCAGTTATGGCGGCGAGAGTAACTATGGCTACACCTTC	CASSYGGESNYGYTF	TRBV6-5	-	few	TRBJ1-2
TGTGCCAGCAGTCCGGACTCGGGTAACAATGAGCAGTTCTTC	CASSPDSGNNEQFF	TRBV7-2	-	many	TRBJ2-1
TGTGCCAGTAGTAGACAGGGGCTTGGGAGCTCCTACAATGAGCAGTTCTTC	CASSRQGLGSSYNEQFF	TRBV19	TRBD1	few	TRBJ2-1
TGTGCTAGTGGTTTGGTACAAGGAGGCGGGAACAATGAGCAGTTCTTC	CASGLVQGGGNNEQFF	TRBV12-5	-	-	TRBJ2-1
TGCGCCAGCAGCCAAGAGAGTTCGGGGCGGAGGAACTTCAATGAGCAGTTCTTC	CASSQESSGRRNFNEQFF	TRBV4-3	-	-	TRBJ2-1
TGCGCCAGCAGCCAAGATGTGGGGCTCTCAACTAATGAAAAACTGTTTTTT	CASSQDVGLSTNEKLFF	TRBV4-3	-	-	TRBJ1-4
TGTGCCAGCAGCTTAGGGGCAGGGAGTGCAGATACGCAGTATTTT	CASSLGAGSADTQYF	TRBV7-2	-	many	TRBJ2-3
TGTGCCAGCAGCTTAGTGCCTAGCGGGGGGTATAGCACAGATACGCAGTATTTT	CASSLVPSGGYSTDTQYF	TRBV7-2	TRBD2	many	TRBJ2-3
TGTGCCAGCAGTTCTTCAGACGGGGCGGATCAGCCCCAGCATTTT	CASSSSDGADQPQHF	TRBV28	-	few	TRBJ1-5
TGTGCCTGCAGCTTAGAGGACAGGGTGGAAGGCTACACCTTC	CACSLEDRVEGYTF	TRBV7-6	TRBD1	-	TRBJ1-2
TGTGCCAGCAGCCCTACCCGAACTTTGGGACAGCTACTGGAAGACACCTTC	CASSPTRTLGQLLEDTF	TRBV7-9	TRBD1	few	TRBJ1-2
TGTGCCAGCAGCTTGGTGGGCTTTCCTAGCACAGATACGCAGTATTTT	CASSLVGFPSTDTQYF	TRBV5-4	-	few	TRBJ2-3
TGTGCCAGCTCAGAAACCTACAGGGGGCATCAGCCCCAGCATTTT	CASSETYRGHQPQHF	TRBV18	TRBD1	-	TRBJ1-5
TGTGCCAGCAGTTTCGGGGTCCTTGGGGCTAGCAATCAGCCCCAGCATTTT	CASSFGVLGASNQPQHF	TRBV12-3/TRBV12-4	-	-	TRBJ1-5
TGTGCCAGTAGTACATCCGGGACAGAGAACTACGAGCAGTACTTC	CASSTSGTENYEQYF	TRBV19	TRBD1	-	TRBJ2-7
TGTGCCAGCAGCCCCAAGGGGGGCGGCACTGAAGCTTTCTTT	CASSPKGGGTEAFF	TRBV11-3	-	-	TRBJ1-1
TGTGCCAGCAGTTACTCGGCTACTCGGGGAATTAACTATGGCTACACCTTC	CASSYSATRGINYGYTF	TRBV6-5	-	many	TRBJ1-2
TGTGCCAGCAGCGGCCTGACAGGAAAGAACACTGAAGCTTTCTTT	CASSGLTGKNTEAFF	TRBV7-6	-	-	TRBJ1-1
TGCGCCAGCAGCTGGTACCCAAGCTCCTACAATGAGCAGTTCTTC	CASSWYPSSYNEQFF	TRBV5-1	-	few	TRBJ2-1
TGCGCCAGCAGCCAACCCGGGACAGTATCTGGAAACACCATATATTTT	CASSQPGTVSGNTIYF	TRBV4-1	TRBD1	few	TRBJ1-3
TGTGCCAGTAGTATGGTAGAAGGAAACAACAATCAGCCCCAGCATTTT	CASSMVEGNNNQPQHF	TRBV19	-	few	TRBJ1-5
TGTGCCAGCAGCTCCAACCTTAGCGGGAGGGACGAGACCCAGTACTTC	CASSSNLSGRDETQYF	TRBV7-9	TRBD2	few	TRBJ2-5
TGTGCTAGTGGTTCCGGGGGACTAGCGGTAGCCAAAAACATTCAGTACTTC	CASGSGGLAVAKNIQYF	TRBV12-5	TRBD2	-	TRBJ2-4
TGTGCCAGCAGTGTAACAGAGAGCTATAATTCACCCCTCCACTTT	CASSVTESYNSPLHF	TRBV2	-	many	TRBJ1-6
TGCGCCAGCCGAATCCGTACTGAAGCTTTCTTT	CASRIRTEAFF	TRBV5-1	-	many	TRBJ1-1
TGTGCCAGCAGCGTTAATTCCGGGACTAGCGGGAGTCCACCTGAGCAGTTCTTC	CASSVNSGTSGSPPEQFF	TRBV7-9	TRBD2	-	TRBJ2-1
TGTGCCACCAGTAGAGATAGCAATCAGCCCCAGCATTTT	CATSRDSNQPQHF	TRBV24-1	-	-	TRBJ1-5
TGTGCCAGCAGCCAGGCCAACACCGGGAGATATAGCAATCAGCCCCAGCATTTT	CASSQANTGRYSNQPQHF	TRBV14	-	-	TRBJ1-5
TGTGCCAGCAGCCCGAAATTAGATACGCAGTATTTT	CASSPKLDTQYF	TRBV7-9	-	-	TRBJ2-3
TGCGCCAGCAGCACCCCGGGGAGAAGCTCCTACAATGAGCAGTTCTTC	CASSTPGRSSYNEQFF	TRBV4-1	-	-	TRBJ2-1
TGTGCCAGCAGCCAATTCTCTAGCACAGATACGCAGTATTTT	CASSQFSSTDTQYF	TRBV4-2	-	few	TRBJ2-3
TGTGCCAGCAGCTCGGCGGCAGCGGGCATCTCCTACAATGAGCAGTTCTTC	CASSSAAAGISYNEQFF	TRBV28	-	few	TRBJ2-1
TGTGCCAGCGCCCTTGTAGGGAATGTCTACAATGAGCAGTTCTTC	CASALVGNVYNEQFF	TRBV11-2	-	-	TRBJ2-1
TGTGCCAGCAGCTCGGACAGACGATACGAGCAGTACTTC	CASSSDRRYEQYF	TRBV7-2	-	-	TRBJ2-7
TGTGCCAGCAGTTTAAACTCTGAAGCTTTCTTT	CASSLNSEAFF	TRBV12-3/TRBV12-4	-	-	TRBJ1-1
TGTGCCAGCAGTGAAGCGGGACAGAACTATGGCTACACCTTC	CASSEAGQNYGYTF	TRBV6-1	TRBD1	-	TRBJ1-2
TGTGCCAGTAGTATAGCCCCCGGGACAGGGAACGGGGAGCTGTTTTTT	CASSIAPGTGNGELFF	TRBV19	TRBD1	-	TRBJ2-2
TGCAGTGCGTCCCCGGCTAGCGGCACTTCTGAGCAGTTCTTC	CSASPASGTSEQFF	TRBV20-1	TRBD2	-	TRBJ2-1
TGTGCCAGCAAGACGGGACAGTCCTACGAGCAGTACTTC	CASKTGQSYEQYF	TRBV6-2/TRBV6-3	TRBD1	once	TRBJ2-7
TGTGCCAGCAGCTGGACACGAGGGGGGTCGGGTGGCTACACCTTC	CASSWTRGGSGGYTF	TRBV7-6	-	few	TRBJ1-2